This TCR beta chain came from a study of blood T cell repertoires in COVID-19. Germline V CDR1 and CDR2: MNHNY, SVGAGI (reference sequence). V was pared by 2 bases and J by 4 bases, with 5 bases of the junction left unmatched. This CDR3 is built from 15 residues. Assay: immunoSEQ multiplex PCR; the TCRdb copy retains only in-frame clones and omits some. This sample has 45,000 to 70,000 clones, with roughly 87% found just once. The genes are TRBV6-6 and TRBJ2-3; 8 bases line up with TRBD1. Sequenced material: peripheral blood. The sequence was obtained from a woman aged 60-75 years with acute or convalescent COVID-19. The CDR3 DNA is TGTGCCAGCAGTTACGCAGGGGGCGTACCAGATACGCAGTATTTT. It codes for CASSYAGGVPDTQYF.